The 7 T cell receptor beta chains listed next were all sequenced from one sample in a study of blood T cell repertoires in COVID-19 (dated by TCRdb to 2018 to 2021). Libraries were prepared through the immunoSEQ multiplex PCR assay. TCRdb took this table from immuneACCESS and kept in-frame rearrangements with V and J called. Such tables lack part of the clones; where checked against another copy, unresolved V genes explain under half of the gap, and the rest is unexplained. This sample lists 150,000 or so clones; roughly 87% were detected once. 5% of the sample goes to the ten largest clones. Sequences were obtained from peripheral blood. These receptor sequences come from a human donor in a cohort sampled during active COVID-19.

The chain couples TRBV19 to TRBJ2-7; 8 bases line up with TRBD2. The CDR3 is 15 amino acids. The V gene end was trimmed by 3 bases and the J gene end by 0 bases; junction bases not matched to a gene: 4. The germline gives CDR1 LNHDA, CDR2 SQIVND (reference sequence). Here the CDR3 DNA reads TGTGCCAGTAGTATTACAAGCGGGAGCTCCTACGAGCAGTACTTC. Translation gives CASSITSGSSYEQYF.

The chain links TRBV4-1 to TRBJ2-2; no definite D call. The CDR3 is made up of 17 amino acids. Per the germline V gene, CDR1 is MGHRA and CDR2 is YSYEKL. Trimming shortened V by 0 bases and J by 0 bases, and 11 bases separated the two germline ends. The CDR3 protein is CASSQDPLGSNTGELFF. The CDR3 bases are TGCGCCAGCAGCCAAGACCCTCTAGGTTCGAACACCGGGGAGCTGTTTTTT.

This clone was seen a single time. The chain recombines TRBV7-3 with TRBJ2-1; 8 bases align to TRBD2. The V and J ends lost 2 bases and 6 bases, in that order; junction bases with no gene match: 6. Germline CDR1 SGHTA, CDR2 FQGTGA. The CDR3 runs 15 residues. In nucleotides, the CDR3 is TGTGCCAGCAGCTTAGCGGGAGGCGCCCTCAATGAGCAGTTCTTC. It codes for CASSLAGGALNEQFF.

V and J are TRBV24-1 and TRBJ2-1; D call uncertain. V was shortened by 3 bases and J by 10 bases, with 12 bases between the two germline ends. CDR1 is KGHDR, CDR2 SFDVKD, per germline. CDR3 size: 13 residues. CDR3 in amino acids: CATSDAGRQEQFF. The CDR3 DNA sequence: TGTGCCACCAGTGATGCTGGGCGCCAGGAGCAGTTCTTC.

The chain combines TRBV7-2 with TRBJ2-2; 8 nucleotides match TRBD2. The length of the CDR3 is 14 residues. The junction had 1 base not matched to a gene; V was cut back by 3 bases and J by 4 bases. Germline V lookup: CDR1 SGHTA, CDR2 FQGNSA. In DNA, the CDR3 is TGTGCCAGCAGCTTTAGCGGGATCACCGGGGAGCTGTTTTTT. Translating it yields CASSFSGITGELFF.

V usage is TRBV25-1 and J usage is TRBJ1-3, with D maybe TRBD1 (6 bases). The V and J ends lost 5 bases and 2 bases respectively, with 13 bases between them. From germline, CDR1 is MGHDK and CDR2 SYGVNS. The CDR3 loop spans 15 amino acids. The CDR3, as DNA: TGTGCCAGCAGTTCCCCTCGGACAGCTGGAAACACCATATATTTT. Amino acid sequence: CASSSPRTAGNTIYF.

V gene TRBV7-6 combines with J gene TRBJ2-6; D not resolved. CDR3 size: 16 residues. Trimming left V 2 bases short and J 0 bases short, with 8 bases between. Looked up from germline, CDR1 is SGHVS and CDR2 is FNYEAQ. The CDR3 DNA reads as TGTGCCAGCAGCTTATTCGGTGGCTCTGGGGCCAACGTCCTGACTTTC. Protein sequence: CASSLFGGSGANVLTF. The full variable domain, with the rest looked up from reference TRBV7-6 and TRBJ2-6, is GAGVSQSPRYKVTKRGQDVALRCDPISGHVSLYWYRQALGQGPEFLTYFNYEAQQDKSGLPNDRFSAERPEGSISTLTIQRTEQRDSAMYRCASSLFGGSGANVLTFGAGSRLTVL.